Given below is one T cell receptor beta chain in context. This sample is part of a study of blood T cells in healthy people across ages. Study in general: About one barcoded beta molecule per two T cells came from capture by template switching.

CDR1 LGHDT and CDR2 YNNKEL come from the germline V gene (reference sequence). V lost 1 base and J 8 bases, leaving 8 bases between the germline ends. The CDR3 is 12 amino acids. Then a second PCR, running roughly 6 to 11 cycles, was carried out with a sample-barcoded 5' primer and a J-beta primer mix. Every cDNA was tagged by a template-switch adaptor with 12 random nucleotides. From the 5' RACE reads, TCRdb called clonotypes with MiXCR, one entry per CDR3 protein. The table lists fewer than 2,000,000 distinct CDR3 sequences, roughly 30% of them singletons. Per sample, a minimum of 6 million PBMCs were isolated.

The genes are TRBV3-1 and TRBJ1-2; D call uncertain. What was sequenced was blood. This sequence originates from a woman younger than 45 in good health. DNA for the CDR3: TGTGCCAGCAGCCAAGCCATAGGAGGCTACACCTTC. Amino acids: CASSQAIGGYTF.